This TCR beta chain was documented in a study of T-cell reconstitution after alpha-beta-depleted transplantation in children. Preparation of the TCRbeta library used unique molecular identifiers. Via MiXCR, TCRdb re-called the PCR reads, giving one row per CDR3 protein. The data hold about 580,000 distinct CDR3 sequences, with 23% observed a single time. Remarks on this clonotype: A much larger clone sits a single nucleotide away, making a read error possible. The CDR3 carries no conserved terminal phenylalanine or tryptophan, so it likely arises from a read error.

The CDR3 contains 13 residues. Trimming took off 3 bases at V and 7 bases at J, with 10 bases between the two ends. Sequencing used PBMCs, mostly from graft donor cells, obtained 360 days after TCRalphabeta/CD19-depleted stem cell transplant. This receptor was identified in a boy less than two years old who had a stem cell transplant for acute myeloid leukemia, so the T cells may come from the graft donor. V gene TRBV12-3 or TRBV12-4 combines with J gene TRBJ1-5; unclear D gene. The CDR3 DNA sequence: TGTGCCAGCAGTTTGTTGGCGGGACAGCCCCAGCATTAT. Amino acids: CASSLLAGQPQHY.